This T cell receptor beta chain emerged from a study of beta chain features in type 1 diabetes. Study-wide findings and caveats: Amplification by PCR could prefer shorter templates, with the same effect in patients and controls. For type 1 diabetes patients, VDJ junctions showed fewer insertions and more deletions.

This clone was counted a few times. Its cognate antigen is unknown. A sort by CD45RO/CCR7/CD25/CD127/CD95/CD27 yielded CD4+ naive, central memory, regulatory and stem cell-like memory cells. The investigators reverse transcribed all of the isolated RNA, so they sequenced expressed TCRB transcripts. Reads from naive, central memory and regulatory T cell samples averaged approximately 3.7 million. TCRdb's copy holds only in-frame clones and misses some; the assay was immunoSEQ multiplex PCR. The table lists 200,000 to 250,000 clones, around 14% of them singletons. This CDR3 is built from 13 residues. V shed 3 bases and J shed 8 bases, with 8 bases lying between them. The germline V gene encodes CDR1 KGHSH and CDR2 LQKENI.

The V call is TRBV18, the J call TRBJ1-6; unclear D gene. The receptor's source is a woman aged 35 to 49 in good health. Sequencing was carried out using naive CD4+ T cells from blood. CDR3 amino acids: CASSPSIDSPLHF. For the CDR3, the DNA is TGTGCCAGCTCACCGTCGATAGATTCACCCCTCCACTTT.